The T cell receptor beta chain described here comes from a study of blood T cell repertoires in COVID-19. Whole-study context: COVID-19 samples collected from the United States, Italy and Spain covered acute and convalescent phases. PBMCs, B-cell-depleted T cells, or T cells were the source of the cDNA or gDNA that made up the material.

Trimming cost V 1 base and J 5 bases, with 12 bases left between them. The CDR3 is 14 residues long. Looked up from germline, CDR1 is PRHDT and CDR2 is FYEKMQ (reference sequence). In the authors' methods: Amplification from reference gene primers served as the basis for estimated nucleated cell counts. Produced via immunoSEQ multiplex PCR; TCRdb's table is partial and in-frame only. The DNA gave D and trimming, while V, J and clone size come from that table. Here the sample spans over 30,000 clones, around 88% being singletons. This sequence was found in a human donor in a cohort sampled during active COVID-19. The specimen was peripheral blood. The rearrangement joins TRBV13 to TRBJ2-7; weak D call: TRBD2 (5 bases). As DNA, the CDR3 is TGTGCCAGCAGCTTAGCGAGAGGGATGGACGAGCAGTACTTC. It codes for CASSLARGMDEQYF.